The 28 T cell receptor beta chains presented below share a single source sample, sequenced in a study of blood T cell repertoires in COVID-19. Using immunoSEQ multiplex PCR, the repertoire was profiled, and TCRdb retains in-frame clones only, with some absent. The sample lists approximately 110,000 clones; around 85% were seen once. Sequenced material: peripheral blood. These receptor sequences come from a human donor in a cohort sampled during active COVID-19.

This clone was recorded once. The chain is built from TRBV3-1 (or the pseudogene TRBV3-2) and TRBJ2-6, with 9 bases aligning to TRBD1. J was trimmed by 1 base and V by 4 bases; bases with no gene match: 5. This CDR3 contains 17 residues. CDR1 and CDR2 (germline): LGHDT, YNNKEL (reference sequence). CDR3 loop: CASSLNRGLSGANVLTF. Here the CDR3 DNA reads TGTGCCAGCAGCCTGAACAGGGGGCTGTCTGGGGCCAACGTCCTGACTTTC.

The chain uses TRBV2 and TRBJ2-3; D might be TRBD2 (7 bases). This CDR3 region has 14 residues. V lost 6 bases and J lost 1, with 11 bases in between. Germline V lookup: CDR1 SNHLY, CDR2 FYNNEI. The CDR3: CASRRGGGTDTQYF. DNA of the CDR3: TGTGCCAGCAGACGAGGGGGGGGCACAGATACGCAGTATTTT.

The chain joins TRBV5-4 to TRBJ2-3, with TRBD1 matching over 7 bases. CDR1 SGHNT and CDR2 YYREEE come from the germline V gene (reference sequence). With 4 bases clipped from V and 6 bases from J, the junction kept 5 bases outside the gene matches. This CDR3 spans 13 amino acids. The CDR3, as DNA: TGTGCCAGCAGCAGACAGGGACCCGATACGCAGTATTTT. The encoded protein is CASSRQGPDTQYF.

This clone was observed a single time. The chain carries TRBV12-5 and TRBJ2-7; D unresolved. Germline V gene data show CDR1 as LGHNT and CDR2 as FRNRAP. This CDR3 has 13 residues. The V and J ends lost 1 base and 3 bases respectively, with 7 bases between them. Written as DNA, the CDR3 is TGTGCTAGTGGTTTGGCTACTCACTACGAGCAGTACTTC. It codes for CASGLATHYEQYF. The full variable domain, in which reference TRBV12-5 and TRBJ2-7 provide the parts outside the CDR3, is DARVTQTPRHKVTEMGQEVTMRCQPILGHNTVFWYRQTMMQGLELLAYFRNRAPLDDSGMPKDRFSAEMPDATLATLKIQPSEPRDSAVYFCASGLATHYEQYFGPGTRLTVT.

This chain connects TRBV19 to TRBJ1-5, with D tentatively TRBD1 (5 bases). V was clipped by 11 bases and J by 4 bases, with 12 bases between them. The CDR3 spans 12 residues. The germline CDR1 and CDR2 sequences are LNHDA and SQIVND (reference sequence). The CDR3 DNA reads TGTGCCGGGGGGACCTTTAATCAGCCCCAGCATTTT. Encoded protein: CAGGTFNQPQHF.

The genes are TRBV6-1 and TRBJ1-5; 8 bases are shared with TRBD1. CDR1 and CDR2 from the germline V gene are MNHNS and SASEGT. CDR3 length equals 14 residues. V shed 6 bases, J shed 6 bases, and the junction held 7 bases outside the gene matches. The CDR3 DNA reads TGTGCCAGCAGCTCTTTAGACAGGGGTCAGCCCCAGCATTTT. It encodes CASSSLDRGQPQHF.

The chain carries TRBV6-1 and TRBJ1-3; 10 bases map to TRBD1. Germline values: CDR1 MNHNS, CDR2 SASEGT. With V trimmed by 4 bases and J by 3 bases, 6 bases remained unmatched. The CDR3 extends over 16 amino acids. This CDR3 is CASSAGQGVRGNTIYF. The CDR3 bases are TGTGCCAGCAGTGCCGGACAGGGGGTGCGTGGAAACACCATATATTTT.

The genes are TRBV9 and TRBJ2-1; 9 bases align to TRBD1. CDR1 is SGDLS, CDR2 YYNGEE, per germline. The V segment lost 4 bases and the J segment 8 bases; nucleotides outside the gene matches: 13. The CDR3 length is 16 residues. The CDR3 sequence: CASSSTGTGFEDEQFF. The CDR3 region has the DNA TGTGCCAGCAGCTCTACCGGGACAGGGTTCGAGGATGAGCAGTTCTTC.

The gene calls are TRBV4-2 and TRBJ1-2, with a tentative D call TRBD1 (5 bases). Trimming took off 0 bases at V and 4 bases at J, with 12 bases between the two ends. CDR3 length equals 15 residues. Germline lookup yields CDR1 LGHNA and CDR2 YNFKEQ. In nucleotides, the CDR3 is TGTGCCAGCAGCCAAGAGAGTGGAGGGACCTATGGCTACACCTTC. Translated: CASSQESGGTYGYTF.

The chain joins TRBV7-2 to TRBJ1-2; no clear D gene. The CDR3 runs to 13 residues. V lost 1 base and J lost 4, with 7 bases in between. Germline CDR1 is SGHTA and CDR2 is FQGNSA. CDR3 coding DNA: TGTGCCAGCAGCTTAGGGTTGAGCTATGGCTACACCTTC. The encoded protein is CASSLGLSYGYTF.

V is TRBV7-2 and J is TRBJ2-7, with TRBD2 identical over 12 bases. CDR1 and CDR2 (germline): SGHTA, FQGNSA. The CDR3 runs to 16 residues. V shed 3 bases and J 7 bases; nucleotides not matched to a gene: 10. The CDR3 sequence: CASSLRASGGEWEQYF. In DNA form, the CDR3 reads TGTGCCAGCAGCTTGCGGGCTAGCGGGGGGGAGTGGGAGCAGTACTTC.

In its sample, this clone was seen a few times. This chain uses TRBV2 with TRBJ1-5, with D tentatively TRBD1 (5 bases). The CDR3 consists of 13 residues. V gave up 8 bases and J gave up 2 bases, with 10 bases separating them. Germline V gives CDR1 SNHLY, CDR2 FYNNEI. The CDR3 DNA reads as TGTGCCAGCGTGGGGGGGGGCAATCAGCCCCAGCATTTT. Translating it yields CASVGGGNQPQHF.

The chain uses TRBV28 and TRBJ1-1; maybe TRBD1 (5 bases). From germline, CDR1 is MDHEN and CDR2 SYDVKM. The CDR3 is made up of 14 amino acids. Trimming removed 1 base from V and 4 bases from J, with 10 bases in between. The CDR3 here is CASSLSGLVTEAFF. The CDR3 DNA reads TGTGCCAGCAGTTTATCAGGGCTGGTCACTGAAGCTTTCTTT. The full variable domain, with the rest looked up from reference TRBV28 and TRBJ1-1, is DVKVTQSSRYLVKRTGEKVFLECVQDMDHENMFWYRQDPGLGLRLIYFSYDVKMKEKGDIPEGYSVSREKKERFSLILESASTNQTSMYLCASSLSGLVTEAFFGQGTRLTVV.

The rearrangement links TRBV25-1 to TRBJ2-1; TRBD2 aligns across 8 bases. Germline V CDR1 and CDR2: MGHDK, SYGVNS. V was pared by 3 bases and J by 3 bases, with 10 bases of the junction left unmatched. This CDR3 is built from 17 residues. CDR3 sequence: CASSDLKRGGYYNEQFF. CDR3 DNA: TGTGCCAGCAGTGACTTAAAACGGGGGGGCTACTACAATGAGCAGTTCTTC.

V is TRBV5-1 and J is TRBJ2-7, with 9 nucleotides matching TRBD1. CDR3 length equals 15 residues. Losses at the gene ends were 4 bases for V and 4 bases for J; bases not matched to a gene: 9. Germline loops: CDR1 SGHRS, CDR2 YFSETQ. The CDR3 protein is CASSGGTGQGYEQYF. The CDR3 DNA is TGCGCCAGCAGCGGTGGGACAGGACAGGGGTACGAGCAGTACTTC.

The chain combines TRBV2 with TRBJ1-6; the D is unclear. Trimming took 10 bases from V and 5 from J, leaving 15 bases between them. This CDR3 has 14 amino acids. CDR1 and CDR2 (germline): SNHLY, FYNNEI. The CDR3: CATREGVDNSPLHF. CDR3 nucleotides: TGTGCCACGAGGGAGGGCGTTGATAATTCACCCCTCCACTTT.

V is TRBV7-8 and J is TRBJ1-5; D is undetermined. Trimming took off 0 bases at V and 0 bases at J, with 18 bases between the two ends. Germline lookup yields CDR1 SGHVS and CDR2 FQNEAQ. This CDR3 has 19 amino acids. CDR3: CASSLARQLGGYSNQPQHF. The CDR3 nucleotides read TGTGCCAGCAGCTTAGCGCGTCAGCTCGGAGGGTATAGCAATCAGCCCCAGCATTTT.

This sequence joins TRBV27 and TRBJ2-5, with a tentative D call TRBD2 (5 bases). The V gene's germline CDR1 is MNHEY and CDR2 SMNVEV (reference sequence). V lost 2 bases and J 5 bases, leaving 9 bases between the germline ends. The CDR3 totals 13 residues. The CDR3 DNA reads TGTGCCAGCAGTTTAGGACTGGTGGAGACCCAGTACTTC. It yields the protein CASSLGLVETQYF.

The rearrangement links TRBV28 to TRBJ1-6, with TRBD1 matching 8 bases. The CDR3 is 15 residues long. Germline trimming cut 5 bases from V and 5 bases from J; bases unmatched to any gene: 5. Germline V lookup: CDR1 MDHEN, CDR2 SYDVKM. The CDR3 reads CASSPRTGNNSPLHF. CDR3 bases: TGTGCCAGCAGTCCTCGGACAGGGAATAATTCACCCCTCCACTTT.

The chain couples TRBV6-5 to TRBJ2-2, with TRBD2 matching over 11 bases. There are 15 residues in the CDR3. CDR1 and CDR2 (germline): MNHEY, SVGAGI. Trimming at V came to 5 bases and at J to 8 bases, leaving 7 bases not matched to a gene. CDR3 in amino acids: CASSRASGGLGELFF. As DNA, the CDR3 is TGTGCCAGCAGTCGAGCTAGCGGGGGGTTGGGGGAGCTGTTTTTT.

This clone was detected once. The V gene is TRBV24-1, the J gene TRBJ1-4; D may be TRBD1 (6 bases). The CDR3 has 13 residues. V dropped 4 bases and J dropped 8 bases, with 10 bases sitting between them. Per the germline V gene, CDR1 is KGHDR and CDR2 is SFDVKD. CDR3 sequence: CATSDRGREKLFF. The CDR3 DNA reads TGTGCCACCAGTGACAGGGGAAGGGAAAAACTGTTTTTT.

This chain links TRBV2 with TRBJ2-1, with D tentatively TRBD2 (5 bases). Germline CDR1 is SNHLY and CDR2 is FYNNEI. The CDR3 runs to 13 residues. Trimming left V 7 bases short and J 1 base short, with 8 bases between. CDR3 coding DNA: TGTGCCAGCAACCCGGGGTCCTACAATGAGCAGTTCTTC. This sequence encodes CASNPGSYNEQFF. The full variable domain, in which reference TRBV2 and TRBJ2-1 provide the parts outside the CDR3, is EPEVTQTPSHQVTQMGQEVILRCVPISNHLYFYWYRQILGQKVEFLVSFYNNEISEKSEIFDDQFSVERPDGSNFTLKIRSTKLEDSAMYFCASNPGSYNEQFFGPGTRLTVL.

The chain recombines TRBV9 with TRBJ2-2; 11 bases match TRBD2. Germline values: CDR1 SGDLS, CDR2 YYNGEE. This CDR3 contains 16 residues. J was trimmed by 2 bases and V by 10 bases; bases with no gene match: 10. The CDR3 nucleotides are TGTGCCGCTAGCGGGGGGCCCCAAACCAACACCGGGGAGCTGTTTTTT. Protein product: CAASGGPQTNTGELFF.

This chain connects TRBV6-5 to TRBJ2-7, with D maybe TRBD2 (7 bases). CDR3 length: 15 amino acids. V was shortened by 2 bases and J by 3 bases, with 14 bases between the two germline ends. CDR1 is MNHEY and CDR2 is SVGAGI in the germline V gene. The CDR3 region is CASSYGGATIYEQYF. The CDR3 nucleotides read TGTGCCAGCAGTTACGGGGGGGCCACTATCTACGAGCAGTACTTC.

The table lists this clone with a few counts. This chain uses TRBV7-9 with TRBJ2-7; D remains ambiguous. Between the trimmed V and J ends, which lost 0 bases and 2 bases, there was a span of 11 bases. The CDR3 is 15 amino acids. Germline CDR1 reads SEHNR; CDR2 reads FQNEAQ (reference sequence). The CDR3: CASSLANPGTYEQYF. CDR3 in DNA: TGTGCCAGCAGCTTAGCTAACCCAGGAACCTACGAGCAGTACTTC.

This clone appeared a few times. The chain employs TRBV5-4 and TRBJ2-7; no firm D call. The CDR3 runs to 14 residues. Trimming removed 4 bases from V and 0 bases from J, with 11 bases in between. From germline, CDR1 is SGHNT and CDR2 YYREEE (reference sequence). The CDR3 DNA reads as TGTGCCAGCAGCCCGCGAGAGGCCTCCTACGAGCAGTACTTC. Protein: CASSPREASYEQYF. Full variable domain (remainder filled in from reference TRBV5-4 and TRBJ2-7): ETGVTQSPTHLIKTRGQQVTLRCSSQSGHNTVSWYQQALGQGPQFIFQYYREEENGRGNFPPRFSGLQFPNYSSELNVNALELDDSALYLCASSPREASYEQYFGPGTRLTVT.

This clone was recorded only once. The genes are TRBV27 and TRBJ1-2; 7 bases agree with TRBD1. The V segment lost 5 bases and the J segment 8 bases; nucleotides outside the gene matches: 8. CDR3 length equals 13 residues. Germline V gene sequence: CDR1 MNHEY, CDR2 SMNVEV (reference sequence). The CDR3 nucleotides read TGTGCCAGCAGTCCCCCAGGGGGTACAGGCTACACCTTC. Translating gives CASSPPGGTGYTF.

A few counts support this clone. The chain links TRBV5-4 to TRBJ2-7, with 9 bases matching TRBD1. CDR3 length: 15 amino acids. Germline CDR1 reads SGHNT; CDR2 reads YYREEE (reference sequence). The V and J ends lost 0 bases and 4 bases, in that order; junction bases with no gene match: 5. The CDR3 sequence is CASSLGQGVGYEQYF. As DNA, the CDR3 is TGTGCCAGCAGCTTGGGACAGGGGGTCGGGTACGAGCAGTACTTC.